A selection of T cell receptor beta chains follows, all from one sample in a study of cytomegalovirus exposure and HLA in healthy donors. TCRdb keeps only in-frame clones here, not all; method: immunoSEQ multiplex PCR. This sample carries fewer than 120,000 clones, roughly 80% of them seen once, and the ten largest clones take roughly 6%. The source material was PBMCs. The source of these receptors is a man aged 25-45 years in good health and CMV-seropositive. The CDR3 runs from the conserved cysteine through the conserved F or W.

j_call,cdr3_length,v_call,cdr3_aa
TRBJ2-5,15,TRBV5-1,CASSPQVGADETQYF
TRBJ2-1,16,TRBV9,CASSDSWTPTYNEQFF
TRBJ1-5,14,TRBV27,CASRWGGSDQPQHF
TRBJ2-5,19,TRBV7-6,CASSSPAGGGLVVEETQYF
TRBJ2-1,15,TRBV6-5,CASSYSGGDYNEQFF
TRBJ1-3,14,TRBV10-3,CAIRSPYSGNTIYF
TRBJ1-2,15,TRBV6-5,CASSYLGQGEDGYTF
TRBJ2-1,15,TRBV7-3,CASSSTGGPANEQFF
TRBJ1-3,12,TRBV29-1,CSGADSGNTIYF
TRBJ1-2,14,TRBV25-1,CASSDRGEGYGYTF
TRBJ1-1,14,TRBV27,CASTRTAANTEAFF
TRBJ1-2,13,TRBV13,CASSRGQNYGYTF
TRBJ1-1,11,TRBV21-1,CASSKGQNAFF
TRBJ2-3,15,TRBV5-6,CASSLVRVGGDTQYF
TRBJ1-6,13,TRBV4-1,CASSQDGSSPLHF
TRBJ2-1,16,TRBV25-1,CASSEQDTLSYNEQFF
TRBJ1-4,15,TRBV11-1,CASSRGRATNEKLFF
TRBJ2-5,18,TRBV4-1,CASSQDRVSDRVQETQYF
TRBJ2-7,14,TRBV6-5,CASSVSGGSYEQYF
TRBJ2-2,14,TRBV2,CASSRTGNTGELFF
TRBJ2-1,16,TRBV7-9,CASSLSGGWGHNEQFF
TRBJ2-7,14,TRBV6-1,CASSEDRGEYEQYF
TRBJ2-5,12,TRBV7-3,CASRSKGGEQYF
TRBJ1-2,13,TRBV10-1,CASSERQGVGYTF
TRBJ2-7,11,TRBV20-1,CSVDRGDKQYF
TRBJ2-7,13,TRBV6-5,CASRPGTVSEQYF
TRBJ1-5,14,TRBV10-3,CAIRRRGRVKPQHF
TRBJ2-7,14,TRBV5-1,CASSWGQGGYEQYF
TRBJ2-3,14,TRBV19,CASSLVRGLDTQYF
TRBJ2-2,18,TRBV7-8,CASSWRGWGAVGTGELFF
TRBJ2-1,15,TRBV7-9,CASSLMVSGGNEQFF
TRBJ2-7,12,TRBV5-1,CASSLGGSEQYF
TRBJ2-1,14,TRBV27,CASSISPIRSIEFF
TRBJ2-5,15,TRBV5-1,CASSLSGVGGETQYF
TRBJ1-2,13,TRBV6-1,CASSVTDNYGYTF
TRBJ2-7,14,TRBV6-5,CASSYNIGVYEQYF
TRBJ2-2,15,TRBV7-8,CASSGDRLNTGELFF
TRBJ2-7,13,TRBV5-1,CASSAGTELGQYF
TRBJ2-2,14,TRBV10-3,CAISTGEDTGELFF
TRBJ1-5,17,TRBV5-1,CASSLIGEAYSNQPQHF
TRBJ2-4,14,TRBV5-6,CASTRREAKNIQYF
TRBJ1-2,15,TRBV7-4,CASSLMWPTNYGYTF
TRBJ2-5,16,TRBV6-6,CASSYSSGGTQETQYF
TRBJ2-3,16,TRBV4-2,CASSPPAGGFTDTQYF
TRBJ2-2,12,TRBV7-7,CASSLLKGELFF
TRBJ2-5,15,TRBV28,CASSSLQGLQETQYF
TRBJ2-5,15,TRBV19,CASSRGDRGVETQYF
TRBJ2-5,16,TRBV6-6,CASSYSGSGLQETQYF
TRBJ2-4,15,TRBV19,CASSDQQEAKNIQYF
TRBJ2-3,16,TRBV5-1,CASRHLAGYSTDTQYF
TRBJ1-2,12,TRBV29-1,CSVEATGAGYTF
TRBJ2-6,18,TRBV19,CASSIVGDSFSGANVLTF
TRBJ1-1,8,TRBV2,CASTVAFF
TRBJ1-2,16,TRBV27,CASSLAFPGDSGGYTF
TRBJ2-3,19,TRBV5-4,CASSFRTSGGPKSTDTQYF